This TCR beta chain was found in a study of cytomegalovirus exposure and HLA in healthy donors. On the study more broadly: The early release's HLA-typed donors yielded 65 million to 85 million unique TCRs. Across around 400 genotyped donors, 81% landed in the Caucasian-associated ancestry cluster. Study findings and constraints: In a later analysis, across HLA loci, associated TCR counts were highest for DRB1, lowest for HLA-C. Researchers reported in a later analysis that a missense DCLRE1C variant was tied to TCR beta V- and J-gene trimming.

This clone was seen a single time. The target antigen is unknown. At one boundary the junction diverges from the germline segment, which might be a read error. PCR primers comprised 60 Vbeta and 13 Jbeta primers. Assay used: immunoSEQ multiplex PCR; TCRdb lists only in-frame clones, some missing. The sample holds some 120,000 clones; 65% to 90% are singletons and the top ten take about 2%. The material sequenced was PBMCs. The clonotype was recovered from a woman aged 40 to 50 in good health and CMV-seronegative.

The DNA of the CDR3 is TGTGCCAGCAGCATAGGGTCCGATGAGCAGTTCTTC. Protein product: CASSIGSDEQFF. The chain links TRBV13 to TRBJ2-1; no definite D call. CDR3 size: 12 residues. Germline assignment: CDR1 PRHDT and CDR2 FYEKMQ (reference sequence).